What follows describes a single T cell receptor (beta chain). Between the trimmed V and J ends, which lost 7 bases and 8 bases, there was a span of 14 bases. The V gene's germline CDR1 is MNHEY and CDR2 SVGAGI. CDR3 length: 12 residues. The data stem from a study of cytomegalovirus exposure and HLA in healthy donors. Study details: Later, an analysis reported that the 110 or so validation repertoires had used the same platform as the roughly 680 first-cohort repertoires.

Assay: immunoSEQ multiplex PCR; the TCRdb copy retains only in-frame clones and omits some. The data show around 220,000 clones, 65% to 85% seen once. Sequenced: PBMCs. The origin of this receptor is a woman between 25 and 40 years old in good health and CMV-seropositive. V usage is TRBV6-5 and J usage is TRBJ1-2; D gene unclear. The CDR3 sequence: CASTPPGGGYTF. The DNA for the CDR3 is TGTGCCAGCACCCCCCCCGGTGGCGGCTACACCTTC.